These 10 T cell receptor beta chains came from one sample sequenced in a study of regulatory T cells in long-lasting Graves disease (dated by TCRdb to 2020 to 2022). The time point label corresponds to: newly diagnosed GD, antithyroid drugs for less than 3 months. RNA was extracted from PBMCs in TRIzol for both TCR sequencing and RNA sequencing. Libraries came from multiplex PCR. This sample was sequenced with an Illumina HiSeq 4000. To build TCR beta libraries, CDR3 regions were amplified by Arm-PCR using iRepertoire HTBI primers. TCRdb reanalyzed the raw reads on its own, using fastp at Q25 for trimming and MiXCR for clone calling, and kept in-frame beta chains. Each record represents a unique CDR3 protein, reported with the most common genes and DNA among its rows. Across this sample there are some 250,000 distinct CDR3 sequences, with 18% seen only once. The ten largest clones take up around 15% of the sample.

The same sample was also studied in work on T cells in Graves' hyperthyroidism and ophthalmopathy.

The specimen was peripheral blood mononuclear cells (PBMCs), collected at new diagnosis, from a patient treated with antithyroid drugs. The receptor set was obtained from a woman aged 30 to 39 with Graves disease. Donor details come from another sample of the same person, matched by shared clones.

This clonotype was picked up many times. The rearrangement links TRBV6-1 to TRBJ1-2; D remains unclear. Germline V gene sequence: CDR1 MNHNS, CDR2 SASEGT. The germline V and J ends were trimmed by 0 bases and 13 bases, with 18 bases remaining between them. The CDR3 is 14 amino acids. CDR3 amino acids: CASSEAKARRIVTF. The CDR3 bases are TGTGCCAGCAGTGAAGCGAAGGCAAGGCGGATAGTCACCTTC.

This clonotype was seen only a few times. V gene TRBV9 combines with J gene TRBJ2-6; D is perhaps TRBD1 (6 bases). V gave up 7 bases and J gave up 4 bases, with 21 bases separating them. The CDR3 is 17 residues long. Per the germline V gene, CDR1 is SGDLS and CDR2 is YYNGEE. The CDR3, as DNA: TGTGCCAGCCTCATGCCGGGACACCCGTCCGGGGCCAACGTCCTGACTTTC. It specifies CASLMPGHPSGANVLTF.

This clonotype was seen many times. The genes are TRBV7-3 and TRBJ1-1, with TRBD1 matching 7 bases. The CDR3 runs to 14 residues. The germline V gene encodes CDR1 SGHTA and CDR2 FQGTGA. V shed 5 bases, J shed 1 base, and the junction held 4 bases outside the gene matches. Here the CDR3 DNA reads TGTGCCAGCAGCAGGGACAGAGCGAACACTGAAGCTTTCTTT. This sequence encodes CASSRDRANTEAFF.

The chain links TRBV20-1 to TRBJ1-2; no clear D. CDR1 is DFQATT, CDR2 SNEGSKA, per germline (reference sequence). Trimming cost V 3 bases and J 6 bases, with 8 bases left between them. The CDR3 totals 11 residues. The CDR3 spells CSASDPDGYTF. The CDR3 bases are TGCAGTGCTAGTGATCCGGATGGCTACACCTTC.

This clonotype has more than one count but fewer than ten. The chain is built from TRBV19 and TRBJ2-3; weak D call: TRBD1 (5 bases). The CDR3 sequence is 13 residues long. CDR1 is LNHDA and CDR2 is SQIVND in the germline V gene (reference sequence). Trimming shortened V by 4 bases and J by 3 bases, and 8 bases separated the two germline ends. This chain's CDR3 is CASSSRGTDTQYF. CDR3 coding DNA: TGTGCCAGTAGTAGTAGGGGAACAGATACGCAGTATTTT.

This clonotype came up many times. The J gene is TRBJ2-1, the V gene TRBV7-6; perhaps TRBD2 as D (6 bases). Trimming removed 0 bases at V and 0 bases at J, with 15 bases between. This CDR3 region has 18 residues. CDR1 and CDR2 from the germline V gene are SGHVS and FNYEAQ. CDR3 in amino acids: CASSLAAGLASSYNEQFF. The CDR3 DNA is TGTGCCAGCAGCTTAGCCGCGGGGCTGGCTAGCTCCTACAATGAGCAGTTCTTC.

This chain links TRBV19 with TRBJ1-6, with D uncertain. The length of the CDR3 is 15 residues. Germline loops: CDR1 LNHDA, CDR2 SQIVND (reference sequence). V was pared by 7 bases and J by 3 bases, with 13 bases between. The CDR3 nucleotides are TGTGCCAGTACCCCCCGGGGAGACTATAATTCACCCCTCCACTTT. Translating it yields CASTPRGDYNSPLHF.

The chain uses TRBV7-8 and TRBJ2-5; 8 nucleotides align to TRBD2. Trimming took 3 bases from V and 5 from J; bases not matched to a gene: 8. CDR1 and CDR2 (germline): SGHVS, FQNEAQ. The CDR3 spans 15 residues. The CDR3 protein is CASSFGGGRHETQYF. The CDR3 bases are TGTGCCAGCAGCTTTGGCGGGGGGCGGCATGAGACCCAGTACTTC.

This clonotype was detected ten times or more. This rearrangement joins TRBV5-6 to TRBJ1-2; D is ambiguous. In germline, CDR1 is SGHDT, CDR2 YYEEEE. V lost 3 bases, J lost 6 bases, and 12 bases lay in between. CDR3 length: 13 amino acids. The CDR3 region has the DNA TGTGCCAGCAGCTCCGGCCGCTCGGATGGCTACACCTTC. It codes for CASSSGRSDGYTF.

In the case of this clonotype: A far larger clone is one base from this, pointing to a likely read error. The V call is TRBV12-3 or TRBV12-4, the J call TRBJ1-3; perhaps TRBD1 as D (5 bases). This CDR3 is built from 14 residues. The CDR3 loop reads CAGSQHGGGNTIYF. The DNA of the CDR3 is TGTGCCGGCAGCCAACATGGGGGTGGAAACACCATATATTTT.